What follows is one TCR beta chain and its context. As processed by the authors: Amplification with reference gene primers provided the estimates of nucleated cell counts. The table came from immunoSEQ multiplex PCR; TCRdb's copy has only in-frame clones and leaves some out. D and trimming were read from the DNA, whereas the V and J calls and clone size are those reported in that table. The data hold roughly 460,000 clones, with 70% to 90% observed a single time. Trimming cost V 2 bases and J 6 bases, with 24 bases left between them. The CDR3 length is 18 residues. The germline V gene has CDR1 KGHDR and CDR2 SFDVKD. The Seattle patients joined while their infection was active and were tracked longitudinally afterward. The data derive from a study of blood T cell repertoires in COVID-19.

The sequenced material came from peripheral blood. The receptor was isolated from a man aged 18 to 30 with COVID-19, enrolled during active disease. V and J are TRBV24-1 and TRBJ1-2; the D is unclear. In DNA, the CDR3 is TGTGCCACCAGTGATTCCTCGCGGCATACCACCCCTATAAATGGCTACACCTTC. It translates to CATSDSSRHTTPINGYTF.